This T cell receptor (beta chain) emerged from a study of cytomegalovirus exposure and HLA in healthy donors. The study's findings and limits: Specificity for CMV antigens was confirmed in vitro for a few of the CMV-associated chains. There were some V segments, including TRBV6-2 and TRBV6-3, excluded as indistinguishable.

CDR3 length equals 14 residues. The V end was cut by 0 bases, the J end by 6 bases, with 9 bases between. Per germline, CDR1 SGDLS and CDR2 YYNGEE. As concerns this clone: What it binds is unknown.

Likely unrecorded immune exposures existed in these nominally healthy donors. PCR was performed using 60 Vbeta and 13 Jbeta primers. Some clones are missing from TCRdb's copy, which holds only in-frame ones; the method was immunoSEQ multiplex PCR. This sample carries some 100,000 clones, 65% to 90% of them seen once, and the ten largest clones take roughly 2.3%. The V and J genes are TRBV9 and TRBJ2-2; weak D call: TRBD2 (5 bases). Sequenced input: PBMCs. The source of this sequence is a woman in her 30s in good health and CMV-seronegative. The CDR3 reads CASSVDPSPGELFF. DNA of the CDR3: TGTGCCAGCAGCGTAGACCCTAGCCCCGGGGAGCTGTTTTTT.